These T cell receptor beta chains were read from a single sample in a study of control samples from healthy donors and cancer patients. Measured with immunoSEQ multiplex PCR; TCRdb has only the in-frame clones, and not every one. The top ten clones hold more than 1.3% of a sample with some 200,000 clones, just under 95% of them seen once. Material: blood. The receptors were sampled from a man in his fifties in good health. Both conserved end residues are part of each CDR3. D genes are given only for firm matches. Where a row states a size, it is once, few, many or the class of an expanded clone; other rows omit it.

clone_size: -
d_call: -
v_call: TRBV7-2
j_call: TRBJ2-4
cdr3_nt: TGTGCCAGCAGCTTAGCAGGGCTCAAAAACATTCAGTACTTC
cdr3_aa: CASSLAGLKNIQYF

clone_size: -
d_call: TRBD2
v_call: TRBV5-1
j_call: TRBJ2-1
cdr3_nt: TGCGCCAGCAGCTTGGGTAGCGGGGGGGCATCTGACAATGAGCAGTTCTTC
cdr3_aa: CASSLGSGGASDNEQFF

clone_size: -
d_call: -
v_call: TRBV21-1
j_call: TRBJ2-1
cdr3_nt: TGTGCCAGCAGCAAATTGTCCAGCGACGGGGGCTCGGGGAATGAGCAGTTCTTC
cdr3_aa: CASSKLSSDGGSGNEQFF

clone_size: -
d_call: -
v_call: TRBV3-1/TRBV3-2
j_call: TRBJ1-4
cdr3_nt: TGTGCCAGCAGCCACGAAAGGACAACTAATGAAAAACTGTTTTTT
cdr3_aa: CASSHERTTNEKLFF

clone_size: -
d_call: -
v_call: TRBV5-1
j_call: TRBJ1-1
cdr3_nt: TGCGCCAGCAGCTCCGACCGACCCTTTGGGAACACTGAAGCTTTCTTT
cdr3_aa: CASSSDRPFGNTEAFF

clone_size: -
d_call: TRBD2
v_call: TRBV5-5
j_call: TRBJ2-1
cdr3_nt: TGTGCCAGCAGCTTGCGGTATTCCGGGGGGGCCTACAATGAGCAGTTCTTC
cdr3_aa: CASSLRYSGGAYNEQFF

clone_size: -
d_call: TRBD1
v_call: TRBV5-5
j_call: TRBJ1-3
cdr3_nt: TGTGCCAGCAGCTCGGCGGGACAGGGGTATTTAATCTCTGGAAACACCATATATTTT
cdr3_aa: CASSSAGQGYLISGNTIYF

clone_size: once
d_call: TRBD1
v_call: TRBV6-2/TRBV6-3
j_call: TRBJ1-2
cdr3_nt: TGTGCCAGCAGTTACGCCCTCGACAGGGGAACCCGAGAAATATCGAATGGCTACACCTTC
cdr3_aa: CASSYALDRGTREISNGYTF

clone_size: -
d_call: -
v_call: TRBV28
j_call: TRBJ1-5
cdr3_nt: TGTGCCAGCAGCCCTGACAGTAGCAATCAGCCCCAGCATTTT
cdr3_aa: CASSPDSSNQPQHF

clone_size: -
d_call: -
v_call: TRBV19
j_call: TRBJ1-1
cdr3_nt: TGTGCCAGTAGTATCCTCAACAGTAACACTGAAGCTTTCTTT
cdr3_aa: CASSILNSNTEAFF

clone_size: -
d_call: -
v_call: TRBV28
j_call: TRBJ2-3
cdr3_nt: TGTGCCAGCAGGGCGGGGCACAGCACAGATACGCAGTATTTT
cdr3_aa: CASRAGHSTDTQYF

clone_size: -
d_call: -
v_call: TRBV7-3
j_call: TRBJ1-5
cdr3_nt: TGTGCCAGCAGCTTAACCCGAATAGGAGGGAGGCAGCCCCAGCATTTT
cdr3_aa: CASSLTRIGGRQPQHF

clone_size: -
d_call: -
v_call: TRBV24-1
j_call: TRBJ1-5
cdr3_nt: TGTGCCACCTCTGTAGGGGCTGGCAATCAGCCCCAGCATTTT
cdr3_aa: CATSVGAGNQPQHF

clone_size: -
d_call: TRBD1
v_call: TRBV6-6
j_call: TRBJ2-7
cdr3_nt: TGTGCCAGCAGCCGAAGTACCGGGACAGGGGCCACCATGCTCAGGCACGAGCAGTACTTC
cdr3_aa: CASSRSTGTGATMLRHEQYF

clone_size: -
d_call: TRBD1
v_call: TRBV27
j_call: TRBJ1-1
cdr3_nt: TGTGCCAGCAGTTTCTTATTGACAGGGGGCCTGAACACTGAAGCTTTCTTT
cdr3_aa: CASSFLLTGGLNTEAFF

clone_size: -
d_call: TRBD1
v_call: TRBV5-1
j_call: TRBJ2-1
cdr3_nt: TGCGCCAGCAGCCCCGGGACAGGGTCAGGTGAGCAGTTCTTC
cdr3_aa: CASSPGTGSGEQFF

clone_size: -
d_call: TRBD1
v_call: TRBV24-1
j_call: TRBJ2-5
cdr3_nt: TGTGCCACCAGTGATTTGGGACAGGGCCAAGAGACCCAGTACTTC
cdr3_aa: CATSDLGQGQETQYF

clone_size: -
d_call: TRBD1
v_call: TRBV29-1
j_call: TRBJ2-7
cdr3_nt: TGCAGCGTTCAAACGGGACAGGGGTATCCCGAGCAGTACTTC
cdr3_aa: CSVQTGQGYPEQYF

clone_size: -
d_call: -
v_call: TRBV2
j_call: TRBJ2-5
cdr3_nt: TGTGCCAGCAGCGGGGAAGAGACCCAGTACTTC
cdr3_aa: CASSGEETQYF

clone_size: -
d_call: -
v_call: TRBV5-1
j_call: TRBJ2-7
cdr3_nt: TGCGCCAGCAGCTTGATGTGGGCCTACGAGCAGTACTTC
cdr3_aa: CASSLMWAYEQYF

clone_size: -
d_call: -
v_call: TRBV27
j_call: TRBJ2-5
cdr3_nt: TGTGCCAGCAGTCCGGGCTTCGAGACCCAGTACTTC
cdr3_aa: CASSPGFETQYF

clone_size: -
d_call: -
v_call: TRBV6-4
j_call: TRBJ2-2
cdr3_nt: TGTGCCAGCAGTACGGGGCCGAACACCGGGGAGCTGTTTTTT
cdr3_aa: CASSTGPNTGELFF

clone_size: -
d_call: TRBD1
v_call: TRBV29-1
j_call: TRBJ1-2
cdr3_nt: TGCAGCGTTGCAACGGACAGGGAGATCTATGGCTACACCTTC
cdr3_aa: CSVATDREIYGYTF